Described below is a single TCR beta chain sequence and its context. What it binds is not known. The record originates from a study of OX40 agonist ivuxolimab in advanced cancers. As for the study in general: It was ivuxolimab, an agonistic anti-OX40 (CD134) antibody, that patients were treated with. Therapy given before enrollment (anti-PD-1, anti-PD-L1 or anti-CTLA-4) was allowed, and 40% had some. Study-level findings and limits: CD4+ and CD8+ T cells in blood underwent clonal expansion by week 6 at 0.1 to 3.0 mg/kg. People who partly responded at 0.1-3.0 mg/kg had some of the least clonal expansion seen.

The CDR3 runs to 19 residues. The germline V and J ends were trimmed by 1 base and 0 bases, with 18 bases remaining between them. Germline CDR1 is MGHRA and CDR2 is YSYEKL. Only in-frame clones appear in the TCRdb table, and some are missing; sequencing was by immunoSEQ multiplex PCR. The table includes 60,000 to 80,000 clones, around four fifths detected once. This sequence was found in an adult with an advanced solid tumor such as melanoma, head and neck, liver or kidney cancer. The sample here was CD4+ or CD8+ T cells sorted from blood, taken in a trial of the OX40 agonist ivuxolimab. The gene calls are TRBV4-1 and TRBJ1-4; D is uncertain. The CDR3 DNA sequence: TGCGCCAGCAGCCAAGGCGGGAGAGGGAGTCGGGCAACTAATGAAAAACTGTTTTTT. This translates into CASSQGGRGSRATNEKLFF.